These T cell receptor beta chains were read from a single sample in a study of T cells in Graves' hyperthyroidism and ophthalmopathy. TCRdb ran MiXCR on the multiplex PCR reads and lists one entry per CDR3 protein. This sample has roughly 170,000 distinct CDR3 sequences, with about 17% found just once. Source material: blood. The origin of the receptors is a woman in her fifties or sixties with Graves' hyperthyroidism. Both conserved end residues are trimmed from each CDR3. D genes are given only for firm matches.

j_gene,v_gene,d_gene,CDR3aa
TRBJ2-2,TRBV6-1,-,ASRGGGSHTGELF
TRBJ1-4,TRBV20-1,-,SASRGDTNEKLF
TRBJ2-3,TRBV6-5,-,ASSYSRVMSTDTQY
TRBJ2-5,TRBV5-1,-,ASSALHRAGRETQY
TRBJ1-3,TRBV5-1,-,ASSLDPSGNTIY
TRBJ1-2,TRBV14,-,ASSPGPGVQYGYT
TRBJ2-5,TRBV6-1,TRBD2,ASSMGGGTSGVETQY
TRBJ1-5,TRBV7-9,TRBD1,ASSRTGGAGQPQH
TRBJ2-2,TRBV11-3,-,ASSMDSKAGELF
TRBJ2-1,TRBV11-2,-,ASSLDRGREQF
TRBJ2-5,TRBV13,-,ASSSTGEDGETQY
TRBJ2-7,TRBV9,TRBD2,ASSVDGGGYEQY
TRBJ2-1,TRBV18,-,ASSGPPKDEQF
TRBJ2-2,TRBV2,TRBD2,ASSESGAGPTGELF
TRBJ1-6,TRBV7-8,-,ASSGPARRVVNNSPLH
TRBJ2-7,TRBV7-9,TRBD2,ASSYAGTTYEHY
TRBJ2-7,TRBV20-1,TRBD2,SAPTSGGVYEQY
TRBJ2-1,TRBV9,-,ASSAGALNEQF
TRBJ2-5,TRBV7-6,TRBD2,ASRSGLAVETQY
TRBJ2-7,TRBV11-2,TRBD2,ASSPSTSGFSYEQY
TRBJ1-2,TRBV11-2,-,ASSLVGVGYT
TRBJ1-1,TRBV10-2,-,ASSPREGNTEAF
TRBJ1-2,TRBV2,-,ASSEARGVGYT
TRBJ1-2,TRBV29-1,-,SVDFGDRYYGYT
TRBJ2-7,TRBV2,TRBD1,ASIRQGVGEQY
TRBJ2-1,TRBV20-1,TRBD2,SAPPGLAEFLSSYNEQF
TRBJ2-3,TRBV9,-,ASSVGDTQY
TRBJ2-7,TRBV10-3,-,AISEPSLLSEQY
TRBJ1-2,TRBV30,-,AWSSLARGYMVYT
TRBJ2-3,TRBV11-2,-,ASSLDPAADTQY
TRBJ2-1,TRBV24-1,-,ATSDLRAEGYNEQF
TRBJ1-3,TRBV19,-,ASSIPGRASSGNTIY
TRBJ1-2,TRBV20-1,TRBD1,SARGGQNYGYT
TRBJ1-4,TRBV19,-,ASQMGNTNEKLF
TRBJ1-1,TRBV19,-,ASTKSAGKSKAL
TRBJ2-5,TRBV7-9,-,ASSFRVGGDQETQY
TRBJ2-5,TRBV9,TRBD1,ASSVFGTDQETQY
TRBJ1-5,TRBV18,TRBD1,ASSGTGVRQPQH
TRBJ2-1,TRBV6-1,-,ASSPQGKGNEQF
TRBJ1-1,TRBV18,TRBD1,ASSRAGTGGNTEAF
TRBJ1-1,TRBV7-9,-,ASSSRERMNTEAF
TRBJ1-2,TRBV6-2/TRBV6-3,-,ASSRRMDANYGYT
TRBJ2-3,TRBV24-1,-,ATSDPSTGRRDTQY
TRBJ2-6,TRBV12-3/TRBV12-4,TRBD1,ASFRDRDSGANVLT
TRBJ1-1,TRBV11-2,-,ASSPLRGAAEAF
TRBJ2-2,TRBV2,-,ASSEGSTGELF
TRBJ1-1,TRBV3-1,-,ASSHGRPNTEAF
TRBJ2-1,TRBV7-3,TRBD2,ASSFSGGRYNEQF
TRBJ2-5,TRBV28,-,ASSLHRDQETQY
TRBJ1-1,TRBV14,TRBD1,ASSQQLGTGGGGTEAF
TRBJ1-1,TRBV9,-,ASSVDSGDPEAF
TRBJ1-1,TRBV25-1,-,ASSEWGAENTEAF
TRBJ1-4,TRBV9,TRBD1,ASSAGDSFNEKLF